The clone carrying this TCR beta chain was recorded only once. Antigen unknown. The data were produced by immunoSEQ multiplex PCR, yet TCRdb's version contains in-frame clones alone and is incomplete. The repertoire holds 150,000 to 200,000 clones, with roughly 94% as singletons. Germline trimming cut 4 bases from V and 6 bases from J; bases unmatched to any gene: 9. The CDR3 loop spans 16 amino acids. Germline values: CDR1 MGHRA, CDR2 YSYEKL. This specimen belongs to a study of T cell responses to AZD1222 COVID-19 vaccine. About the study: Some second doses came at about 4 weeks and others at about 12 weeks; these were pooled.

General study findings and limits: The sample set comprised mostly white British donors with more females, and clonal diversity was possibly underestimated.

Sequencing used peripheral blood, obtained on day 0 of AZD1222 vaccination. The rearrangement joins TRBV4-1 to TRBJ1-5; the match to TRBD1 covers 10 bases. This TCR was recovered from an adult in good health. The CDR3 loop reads CASSPISTGGGQPQHF. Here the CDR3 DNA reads TGCGCCAGCAGCCCAATATCGACAGGGGGCGGTCAGCCCCAGCATTTT.